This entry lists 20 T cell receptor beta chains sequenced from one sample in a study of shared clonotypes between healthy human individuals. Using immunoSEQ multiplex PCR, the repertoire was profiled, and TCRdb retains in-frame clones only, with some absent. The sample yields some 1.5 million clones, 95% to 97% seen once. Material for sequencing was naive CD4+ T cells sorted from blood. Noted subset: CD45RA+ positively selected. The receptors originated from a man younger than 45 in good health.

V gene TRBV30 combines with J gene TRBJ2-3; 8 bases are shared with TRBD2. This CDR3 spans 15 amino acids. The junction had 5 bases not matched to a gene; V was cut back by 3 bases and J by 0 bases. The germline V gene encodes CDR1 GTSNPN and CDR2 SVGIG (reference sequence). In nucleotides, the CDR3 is TGTGCCTGGAGCGCTGGACTAGCTAGCACAGATACGCAGTATTTT. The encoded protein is CAWSAGLASTDTQYF.

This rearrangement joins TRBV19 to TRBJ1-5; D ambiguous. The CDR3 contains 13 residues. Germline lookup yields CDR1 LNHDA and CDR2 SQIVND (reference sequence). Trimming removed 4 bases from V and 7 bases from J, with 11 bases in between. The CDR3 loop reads CASSKPLGQPQHF. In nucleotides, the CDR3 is TGTGCCAGTAGTAAGCCACTTGGACAGCCCCAGCATTTT.

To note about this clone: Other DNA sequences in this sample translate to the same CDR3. In DNA, the CDR3 is TGTGCCAGCTCACCCGACAGGAACAATCAGCCCCAGCATTTT. Translating it yields CASSPDRNNQPQHF. The chain has TRBV18 and TRBJ1-5, with TRBD1 as a possible D gene (6 bases). The ends were cut back, 3 bases at V and 3 bases at J, with 9 bases in the middle. Per the germline V gene, CDR1 is KGHSH and CDR2 is LQKENI. This CDR3 has 14 amino acids.

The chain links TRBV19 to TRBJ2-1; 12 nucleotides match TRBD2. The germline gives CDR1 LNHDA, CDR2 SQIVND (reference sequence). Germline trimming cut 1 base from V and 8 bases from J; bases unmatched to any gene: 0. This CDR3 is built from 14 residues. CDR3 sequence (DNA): TGTGCCAGTAGTATAGGACTAGCGGGAGATGAGCAGTTCTTC. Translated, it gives CASSIGLAGDEQFF.

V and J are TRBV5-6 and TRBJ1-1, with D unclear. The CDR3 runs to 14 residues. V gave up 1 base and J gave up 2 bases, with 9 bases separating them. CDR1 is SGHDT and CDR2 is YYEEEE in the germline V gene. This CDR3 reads CASSLLRLNTEAFF. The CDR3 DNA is TGTGCCAGCAGCTTGCTGCGTCTAAACACTGAAGCTTTCTTT. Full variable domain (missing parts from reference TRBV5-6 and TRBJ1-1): DAGVTQSPTHLIKTRGQQVTLRCSPKSGHDTVSWYQQALGQGPQFIFQYYEEEERQRGNFPDRFSGHQFPNYSSELNVNALLLGDSALYLCASSLLRLNTEAFFGQGTRLTVV.

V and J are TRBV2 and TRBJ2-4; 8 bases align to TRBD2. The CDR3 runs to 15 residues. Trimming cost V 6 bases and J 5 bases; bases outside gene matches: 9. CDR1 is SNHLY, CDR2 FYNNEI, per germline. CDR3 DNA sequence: TGTGCCAGCAGGCATGCGGCGGGAGGACAAAACATTCAGTACTTC. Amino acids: CASRHAAGGQNIQYF.

The CDR3 nucleotides read TGCGCCAGCAGTGGGGGGAATGGGTACGAGCAGTACTTC. This encodes CASSGGNGYEQYF. This rearrangement joins TRBV10-2 to TRBJ2-7, with D perhaps being TRBD1 or TRBD2 (5 bases each). V lost 4 bases to trimming and J lost 4 bases, with 11 bases between them. The CDR3 runs to 13 residues. Per germline, CDR1 WSHSY and CDR2 SAAADI.

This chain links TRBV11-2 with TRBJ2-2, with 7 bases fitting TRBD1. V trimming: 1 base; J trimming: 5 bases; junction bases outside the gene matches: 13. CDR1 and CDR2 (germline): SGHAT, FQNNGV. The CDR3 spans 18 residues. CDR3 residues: CASSLVPGRQGRTGELFF. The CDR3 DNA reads TGTGCCAGCAGCTTAGTTCCAGGACGACAGGGTCGGACCGGGGAGCTGTTTTTT.

The CDR3 region is CASSSIGRVGELFF. The CDR3 region has the DNA TGTGCCAGCAGCTCAATTGGGAGGGTCGGGGAGCTGTTTTTT. This chain connects TRBV11-2 to TRBJ2-2; 7 nucleotides match TRBD2. V lost 4 bases to trimming and J lost 7 bases; unmatched junction nucleotides: 6. CDR1 is SGHAT, CDR2 FQNNGV, per germline. CDR3 length: 14 residues.

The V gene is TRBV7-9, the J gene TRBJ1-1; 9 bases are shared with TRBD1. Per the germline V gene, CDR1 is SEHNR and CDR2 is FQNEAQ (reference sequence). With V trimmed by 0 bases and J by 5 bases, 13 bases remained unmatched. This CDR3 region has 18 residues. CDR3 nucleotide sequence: TGTGCCAGCAGCTTAGCTCTCACAGGGGGCGAATTTCCGACTGAAGCTTTCTTT. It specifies CASSLALTGGEFPTEAFF.

The CDR3 DNA reads as TGTGCCAGCAGCTTGGCCCCCAGCCTACAGGGAAACACCATATATTTT. It encodes CASSLAPSLQGNTIYF. The rearrangement uses TRBV5-5 and TRBJ1-3; D not resolved. The CDR3 totals 16 residues. The germline V gene has CDR1 SGHKS and CDR2 YYEKEE (reference sequence). V lost 0 bases to trimming and J lost 4 bases, with 14 bases between them.

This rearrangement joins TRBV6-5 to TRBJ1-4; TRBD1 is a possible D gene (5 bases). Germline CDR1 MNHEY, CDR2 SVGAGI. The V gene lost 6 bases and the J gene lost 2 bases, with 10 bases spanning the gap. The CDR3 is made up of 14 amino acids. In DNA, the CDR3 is TGTGCCAGCAGGCCAGGGTGGACTAATGAAAAACTGTTTTTT. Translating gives CASRPGWTNEKLFF.

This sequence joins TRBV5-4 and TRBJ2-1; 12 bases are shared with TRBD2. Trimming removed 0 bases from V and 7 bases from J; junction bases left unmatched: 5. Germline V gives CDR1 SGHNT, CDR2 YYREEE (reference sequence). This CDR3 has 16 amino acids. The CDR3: CASSLELAGGLNEQFF. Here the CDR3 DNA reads TGTGCCAGCAGCTTGGAGCTAGCGGGAGGGCTAAATGAGCAGTTCTTC.

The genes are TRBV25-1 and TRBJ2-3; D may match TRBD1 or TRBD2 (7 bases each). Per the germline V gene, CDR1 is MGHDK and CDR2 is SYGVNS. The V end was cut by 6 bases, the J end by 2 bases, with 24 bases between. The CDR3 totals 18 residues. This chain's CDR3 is CASSQDRVGGRATDTQYF. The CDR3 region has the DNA TGTGCCAGCAGCCAAGACAGGGTTGGCGGGAGAGCCACAGATACGCAGTATTTT.

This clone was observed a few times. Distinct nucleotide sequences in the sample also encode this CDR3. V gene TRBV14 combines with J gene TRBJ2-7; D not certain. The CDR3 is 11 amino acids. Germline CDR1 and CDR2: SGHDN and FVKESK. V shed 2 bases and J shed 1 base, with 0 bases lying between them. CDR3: CASSQSYEQYF. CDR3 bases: TGTGCCAGCAGCCAATCCTACGAGCAGTACTTC.

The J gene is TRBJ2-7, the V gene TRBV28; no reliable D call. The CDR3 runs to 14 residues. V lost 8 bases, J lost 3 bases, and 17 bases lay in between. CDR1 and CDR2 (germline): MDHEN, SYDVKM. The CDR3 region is CASSTASSSYEQYF. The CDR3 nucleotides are TGTGCCAGCTCCACAGCGTCATCAAGCTACGAGCAGTACTTC.

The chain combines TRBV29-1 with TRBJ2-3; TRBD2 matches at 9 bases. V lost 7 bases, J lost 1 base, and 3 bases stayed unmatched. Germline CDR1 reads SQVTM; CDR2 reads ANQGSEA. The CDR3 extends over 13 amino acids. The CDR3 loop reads CSARTSGTDTQYF. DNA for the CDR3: TGCAGCGCCAGGACTAGCGGCACAGATACGCAGTATTTT.

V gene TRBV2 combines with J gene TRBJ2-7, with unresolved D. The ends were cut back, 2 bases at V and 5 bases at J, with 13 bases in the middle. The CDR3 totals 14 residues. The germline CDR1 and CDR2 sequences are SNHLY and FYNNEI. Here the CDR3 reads CASSESSLVDEQYF. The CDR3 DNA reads TGTGCCAGCAGTGAATCGAGCCTAGTTGACGAGCAGTACTTC.

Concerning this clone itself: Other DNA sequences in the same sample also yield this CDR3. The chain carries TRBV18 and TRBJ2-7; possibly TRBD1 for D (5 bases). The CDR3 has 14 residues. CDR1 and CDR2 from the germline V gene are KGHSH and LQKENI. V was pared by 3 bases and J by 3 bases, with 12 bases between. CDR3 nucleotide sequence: TGTGCCAGCTCACCCCCGGGCCAGGGCTACGAGCAGTACTTC. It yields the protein CASSPPGQGYEQYF.

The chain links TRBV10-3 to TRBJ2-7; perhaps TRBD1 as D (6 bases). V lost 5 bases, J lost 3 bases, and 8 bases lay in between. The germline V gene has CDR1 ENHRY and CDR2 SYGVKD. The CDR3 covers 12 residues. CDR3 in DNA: TGTGCCATCAGTACAGGGTTCTACGAGCAGTACTTC. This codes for CAISTGFYEQYF.